This T cell receptor (beta chain) stems from a study of shared clonotypes between healthy human individuals. This clone has a count of ten or more. The antigen remains undetermined. The study's findings and limits: Clonotype sharing among donors, it was expected, would be affected by sequencing depth. Among a handful of donors, roughly 5.4% of naive CD4 clonotypes were found in common.

The CDR3 runs to 14 residues. V was cut by 2 bases and J by 5 bases, with 10 bases left in between. The germline gives CDR1 SGHVS, CDR2 FNYEAQ. Only in-frame clones appear in the TCRdb table, and some are missing; sequencing was by immunoSEQ multiplex PCR. The sample carries 600,000 to 700,000 clones, 60% to 75% recorded once. This clonotype was obtained from a young woman in good health. Sequenced: memory CD4+ T cells sorted from blood. Subset defined: CD45RA-negative fraction. The V call is TRBV7-6, the J call TRBJ1-5; D is uncertain. The CDR3: CASSLTPRDQPQHF. The CDR3 coding sequence is TGTGCCAGCAGCTTAACCCCAAGGGATCAGCCCCAGCATTTT.